This is a list of T cell receptor beta chains from one sample in a study of shared clonotypes between healthy human individuals. Only in-frame clones appear in the TCRdb table, and some are missing; sequencing was by immunoSEQ multiplex PCR. The table lists roughly 1,800,000 clones, roughly 95% of them singletons. The sample taken for sequencing was naive CD8+ T cells sorted from blood. These receptors all come from a man between 18 and 29 years old in good health. Each CDR3 is given with its conserved first and last residue. The D gene is left open where the match is weak. Some rows have no size entry. The others give once, few or many, or a class for an expanded clone.

clone_size	d_call	j_call	v_call	cdr3_aa	cdr3_nt
NA	NA	TRBJ2-5	TRBV14	CASSQGLAETQYF	TGTGCCAGCAGCCAGGGTTTAGCGGAGACCCAGTACTTC
NA	TRBD1	TRBJ1-1	TRBV13	CASSSGTGLYTEAFF	TGTGCCAGCAGCTCCGGGACAGGACTCTACACTGAAGCTTTCTTT
NA	NA	TRBJ2-3	TRBV7-6	CASSLGAGNTDTQYF	TGTGCCAGCAGCTTAGGAGCGGGCAACACAGATACGCAGTATTTT
few	TRBD2	TRBJ2-7	TRBV27	CASSLFGRASGGDEQYF	TGTGCCAGCAGTTTATTCGGCCGGGCTAGCGGGGGTGACGAGCAGTACTTC
NA	NA	TRBJ1-5	TRBV7-9	CASSLDASNQPQHF	TGTGCCAGCAGCTTAGACGCCTCAAATCAGCCCCAGCATTTT
NA	TRBD1	TRBJ2-7	TRBV28	CASSPGQGSSYEQYF	TGTGCCAGCAGTCCCGGACAGGGGTCTTCCTACGAGCAGTACTTC
NA	NA	TRBJ2-7	TRBV7-9	CASRKAGDYEQYF	TGTGCCAGCAGAAAGGCCGGGGACTACGAGCAGTACTTC
NA	NA	TRBJ1-1	TRBV19	CASSIYDENTEAFF	TGTGCCAGTAGTATCTACGATGAGAACACTGAAGCTTTCTTT
NA	NA	TRBJ2-7	TRBV7-9	CASSLAETDSYEQYF	TGTGCCAGCAGCTTAGCCGAGACGGACTCCTACGAGCAGTACTTC
NA	TRBD1	TRBJ2-2	TRBV5-4	CASSSTGVTGELFF	TGTGCCAGCAGCTCGACAGGGGTCACCGGGGAGCTGTTTTTT
NA	NA	TRBJ2-7	TRBV21-1	CASTVGIMRYF	TGTGCCAGCACCGTGGGGATTATGCGGTACTTC
once	NA	TRBJ1-6	TRBV7-9	CASSSASGRDSPLHF	TGTGCCAGCAGCTCGGCATCGGGGAGAGATTCACCCCTCCACTTT
NA	TRBD1	TRBJ1-4	TRBV9	CASNPSGGGGEKLFF	TGTGCCAGCAATCCATCAGGGGGAGGTGGGGAAAAACTGTTTTTT
once	NA	TRBJ1-4	TRBV29-1	CSVEEDQSNEKLFF	TGCAGCGTTGAAGAGGACCAGAGTAATGAAAAACTGTTTTTT
NA	TRBD1	TRBJ2-7	TRBV9	CASSGYPGQGPQYF	TGTGCCAGCAGCGGATACCCGGGACAGGGGCCACAGTACTTC
NA	NA	TRBJ2-5	TRBV28	CASSLSTGGETQYF	TGTGCCAGCAGTTTATCGACAGGTGGAGAGACCCAGTACTTC
NA	NA	TRBJ1-2	TRBV27	CASSFGGGDGYTF	TGTGCCAGCAGTTTCGGTGGGGGGGATGGCTACACCTTC
NA	NA	TRBJ1-5	TRBV5-6	CASSLSGSNQPQHF	TGTGCCAGCAGCTTGTCAGGGAGCAATCAGCCCCAGCATTTT
NA	NA	TRBJ2-1	TRBV2	CASSEALDGPVNEQFF	TGTGCCAGCAGTGAAGCGCTTGACGGCCCGGTAAATGAGCAGTTCTTC
NA	NA	TRBJ2-5	TRBV4-1	CASSQALADPQETQYF	TGCGCCAGCAGCCAAGCCTTAGCGGACCCCCAAGAGACCCAGTACTTC
NA	TRBD1	TRBJ1-1	TRBV7-9	CASSLFLGQGNTEAFF	TGTGCCAGCAGCTTATTTTTGGGACAGGGGAACACTGAAGCTTTCTTT
NA	NA	TRBJ1-6	TRBV28	CASSLGGPPGSPLHF	TGTGCCAGCAGTTTAGGGGGGCCCCCTGGGTCACCCCTCCACTTT
few	NA	TRBJ2-5	TRBV9	CASSPEGVAETQYF	TGTGCCAGCAGCCCCGAAGGGGTAGCGGAGACCCAGTACTTC
once	TRBD2	TRBJ2-1	TRBV7-8	CASSLAGAGLGQNEQFF	TGTGCCAGCAGCTTAGCAGGAGCGGGATTGGGCCAAAATGAGCAGTTCTTC
NA	NA	TRBJ2-7	TRBV11-2	CASSFPAYEQYF	TGTGCCAGCAGCTTTCCAGCCTACGAGCAGTACTTC